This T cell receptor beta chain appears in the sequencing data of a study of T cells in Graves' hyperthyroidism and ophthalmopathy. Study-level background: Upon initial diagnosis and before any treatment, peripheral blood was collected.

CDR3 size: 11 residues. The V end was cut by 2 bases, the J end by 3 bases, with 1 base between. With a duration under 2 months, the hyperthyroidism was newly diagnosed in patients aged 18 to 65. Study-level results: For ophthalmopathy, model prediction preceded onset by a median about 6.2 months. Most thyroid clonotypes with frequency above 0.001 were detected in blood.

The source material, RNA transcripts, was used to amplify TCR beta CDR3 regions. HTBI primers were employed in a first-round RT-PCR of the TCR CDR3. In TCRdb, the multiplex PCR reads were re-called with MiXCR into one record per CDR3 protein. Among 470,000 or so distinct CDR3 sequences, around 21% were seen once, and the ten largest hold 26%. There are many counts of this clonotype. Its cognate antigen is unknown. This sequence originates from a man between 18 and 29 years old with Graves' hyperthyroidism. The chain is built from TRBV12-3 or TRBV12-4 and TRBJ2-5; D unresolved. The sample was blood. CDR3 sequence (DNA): TGTGCCAGCAGTTTAAAAGAGACCCAGTACTTC. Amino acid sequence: CASSLKETQYF.